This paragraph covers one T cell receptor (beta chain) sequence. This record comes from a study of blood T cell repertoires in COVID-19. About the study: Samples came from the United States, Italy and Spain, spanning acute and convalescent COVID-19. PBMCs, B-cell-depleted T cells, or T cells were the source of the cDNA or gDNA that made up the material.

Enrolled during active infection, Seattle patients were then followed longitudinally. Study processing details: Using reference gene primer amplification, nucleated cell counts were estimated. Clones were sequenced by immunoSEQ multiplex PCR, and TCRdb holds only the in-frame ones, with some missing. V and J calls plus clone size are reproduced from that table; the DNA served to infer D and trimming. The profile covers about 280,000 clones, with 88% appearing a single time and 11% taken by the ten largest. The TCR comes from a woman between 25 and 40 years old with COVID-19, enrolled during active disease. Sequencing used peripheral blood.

In DNA, the CDR3 is TGTGCCAGCTGGGTAGGGGGCGGGGGCTACACCTTC. This translates into CASWVGGGGYTF. The rearrangement joins TRBV6-5 to TRBJ1-2; the match to TRBD1 covers 7 bases. J was trimmed by 8 bases and V by 8 bases; bases with no gene match: 8. CDR1 and CDR2 (germline): MNHEY, SVGAGI. The CDR3 consists of 12 residues.